The clone carrying this TCR beta chain was detected many times. What it binds is unknown. This library used roughly 0.4 ug RNA and molecular barcoded adaptors spanning alpha/delta and beta/gamma chains. TCRdb itself ran the reads through MiXCR, one entry per CDR3 protein. This table has some 140,000 distinct CDR3 sequences, roughly 13% appearing once. The record originates from a study of read filtering for tumor transcriptome and immune sequencing. Study-level background: Roughly 8 patients were R-ISS I, around 15 were R-ISS II, six or seven were R-ISS III. The study, taken as a whole, reports: Without single-read clonotypes, shared clonotype proportions correlated more between IR-seq and RNA-seq. In IR-seq, single-read clonotypes were around 85% of clonotypes but around 3.2% of reads.

Germline CDR1 is MNHEY and CDR2 is SMNVEV (reference sequence). The CDR3 has 15 residues. With V trimmed by 5 bases and J by 6 bases, 4 bases remained unmatched. This chain links TRBV27 with TRBJ2-1, with 13 bases lining up with TRBD2. The specimen sequenced was a population of CD138-negative cells sorted from bone marrow. The source is a donor over 35 with multiple myeloma. CDR3 residues: CASSRTSGSINEQFF. Written as DNA, the CDR3 is TGTGCCAGCAGTCGGACTAGCGGGAGCATCAATGAGCAGTTCTTC.